The 2 T cell receptor beta chains reported below all come from one sample, sequenced in a study of beta chain features in type 1 diabetes (dated by TCRdb to 2016 to 2018). The receptor library was made with the immunoSEQ multiplex PCR assay. The entire isolated RNA was reverse transcribed using the High Capacity cDNA Reverse Transcription Kit, and thus expressed TCRB transcripts were sequenced. TCRdb's version of the immuneACCESS table is confined to in-frame rearrangements and falls short of the full clone set. An unresolved V gene accounts for under half of the shortfall where checked; the remainder is of unknown origin. Here the sample has a few hundred thousand clones; around 26% occur a single time. Approximately 4% of the sample is in the top ten clones. The sample taken for sequencing was central memory CD4+ T cells from blood. The receptors originated from a man aged 25-40 years in good health.

This clone turned up a few times. The chain carries TRBV6-6 and TRBJ2-7; 8 nucleotides agree with TRBD2. CDR3 length equals 14 residues. CDR1 and CDR2 (germline): MNHNY, SVGAGI (reference sequence). Unmatched junction bases numbered 8, after V lost 6 bases and J lost 4 bases. The CDR3 nucleotides are TGTGCCAGCAGCCTCGGGGGGGACATGTACGAGCAGTACTTC. Translating it yields CASSLGGDMYEQYF.

This clone was found a few times. This chain uses TRBV7-2 with TRBJ2-3, with D uncertain. The CDR3 spans 13 residues. Germline-derived CDR1 and CDR2 are SGHTA and FQGNSA. With 5 bases removed from V and 6 bases from J, the gap between germline ends came to 12 bases. CDR3 sequence reads: CASSRTNMDTQYF. In DNA, the CDR3 is TGTGCCAGCAGCCGAACAAATATGGATACGCAGTATTTT.